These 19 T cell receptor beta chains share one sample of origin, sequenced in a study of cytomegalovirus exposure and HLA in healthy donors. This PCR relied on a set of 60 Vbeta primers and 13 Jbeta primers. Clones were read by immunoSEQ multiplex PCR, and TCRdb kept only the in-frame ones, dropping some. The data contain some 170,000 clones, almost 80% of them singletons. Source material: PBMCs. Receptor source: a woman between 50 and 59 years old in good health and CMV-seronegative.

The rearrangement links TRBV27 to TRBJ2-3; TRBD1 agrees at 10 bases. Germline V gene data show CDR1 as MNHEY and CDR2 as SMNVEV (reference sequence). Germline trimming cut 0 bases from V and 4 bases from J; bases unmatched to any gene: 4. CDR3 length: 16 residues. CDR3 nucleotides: TGTGCCAGCAGTTTATCAGGGACAGGGGCTGCAGATACGCAGTATTTT. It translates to CASSLSGTGAADTQYF.

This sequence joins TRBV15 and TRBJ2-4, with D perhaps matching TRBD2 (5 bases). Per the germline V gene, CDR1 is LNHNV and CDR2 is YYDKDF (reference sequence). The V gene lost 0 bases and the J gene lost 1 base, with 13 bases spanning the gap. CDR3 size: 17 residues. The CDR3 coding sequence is TGTGCCACCAGCAGAGATCATCACGAGGGTGCCAAAAACATTCAGTACTTC. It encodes CATSRDHHEGAKNIQYF.

DNA for the CDR3: TGTGCCAGCAGCAAACTTCGCTTTGGGGCGGTGGGCACTGAAGCTTTCTTT. It specifies CASSKLRFGAVGTEAFF. The chain is built from TRBV21-1 and TRBJ1-1; the table's D gene call, TRBD1, was not cross checked with the DNA. TRBV21-1 is labeled a pseudogene. The CDR3 is 17 residues long.

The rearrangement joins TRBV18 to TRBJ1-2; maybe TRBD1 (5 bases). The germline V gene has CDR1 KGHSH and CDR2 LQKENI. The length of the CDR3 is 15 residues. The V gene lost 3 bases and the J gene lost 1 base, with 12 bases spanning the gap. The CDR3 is CASSPPTDINYGYTF. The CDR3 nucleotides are TGTGCCAGCTCACCGCCGACAGACATTAACTATGGCTACACCTTC. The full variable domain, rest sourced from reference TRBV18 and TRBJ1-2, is NAGVMQNPRHLVRRRGQEARLRCSPMKGHSHVYWYRQLPEEGLKFMVYLQKENIIDESGMPKERFSAEFPKEGPSILRIQQVVRGDSAAYFCASSPPTDINYGYTFGSGTRLTVV.

The CDR3 DNA follows: TGCGCCAGCAGCTATTGGACTAGCGGGGAGTTGATGGGCGAGACCCAGTACTTC. The encoded protein is CASSYWTSGELMGETQYF. The rearrangement links TRBV5-1 to TRBJ2-5; 12 positions match TRBD2. V lost 3 bases, J lost 5 bases, and 14 bases stayed unmatched. This CDR3 is built from 18 residues. Germline V gene sequence: CDR1 SGHRS, CDR2 YFSETQ.

The DNA for the CDR3 is TGTGCCAGCAGTTACTTCAGGAAGAGCTCCTACAATGAGCAGTTCTTC. As protein: CASSYFRKSSYNEQFF. The chain links TRBV6-5 to TRBJ2-1; D not certain. Trimming took 1 base from V and 0 from J, leaving 10 bases between them. The germline gives CDR1 MNHEY, CDR2 SVGAGI. The CDR3 covers 16 residues.

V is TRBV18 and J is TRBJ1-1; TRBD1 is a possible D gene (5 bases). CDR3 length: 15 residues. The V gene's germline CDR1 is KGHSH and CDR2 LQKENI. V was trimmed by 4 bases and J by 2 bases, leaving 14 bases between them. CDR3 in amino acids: CASSLAGRENTEAFF. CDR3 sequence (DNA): TGTGCCAGCTCACTCGCAGGGAGGGAAAACACTGAAGCTTTCTTT.

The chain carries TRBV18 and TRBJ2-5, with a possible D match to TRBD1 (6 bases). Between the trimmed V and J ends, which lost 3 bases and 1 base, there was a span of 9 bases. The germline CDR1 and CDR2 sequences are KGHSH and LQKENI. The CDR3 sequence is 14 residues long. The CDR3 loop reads CASSPLDSQETQYF. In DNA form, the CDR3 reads TGTGCCAGCTCACCGCTGGACAGCCAAGAGACCCAGTACTTC.

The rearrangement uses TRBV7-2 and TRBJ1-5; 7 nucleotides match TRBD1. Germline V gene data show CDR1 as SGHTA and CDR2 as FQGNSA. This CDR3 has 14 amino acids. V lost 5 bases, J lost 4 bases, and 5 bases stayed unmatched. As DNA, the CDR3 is TGTGCCAGCAGCGCGGACAGGCTTAATCAGCCCCAGCATTTT. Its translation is CASSADRLNQPQHF. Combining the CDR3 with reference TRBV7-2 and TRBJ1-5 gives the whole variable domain GAGVSQSPSNKVTEKGKDVELRCDPISGHTALYWYRQSLGQGLEFLIYFQGNSAPDKSGLPSDRFSAERTGGSVSTLTIQRTQQEDSAVYLCASSADRLNQPQHFGDGTRLSIL.

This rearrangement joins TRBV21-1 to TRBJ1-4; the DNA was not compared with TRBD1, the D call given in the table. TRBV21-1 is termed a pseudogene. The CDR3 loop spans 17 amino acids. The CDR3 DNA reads TGTGCCAGCTCCACGACAGGGGGCCTTAGTTCTAATGAAAAACTGTTTTTT. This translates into CASSTTGGLSSNEKLFF.

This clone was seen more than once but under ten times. CDR3 sequence reads: CSAIQGEKLFF. In DNA form, the CDR3 reads TGCAGTGCTATTCAGGGGGAAAAACTGTTTTTT. J is TRBJ1-4 and V is TRBV20-1; weak D call: TRBD1 (6 bases). CDR3 length: 11 amino acids. From germline, CDR1 is DFQATT and CDR2 SNEGSKA (reference sequence). V was shortened by 4 bases and J by 8 bases, with 8 bases between the two germline ends.

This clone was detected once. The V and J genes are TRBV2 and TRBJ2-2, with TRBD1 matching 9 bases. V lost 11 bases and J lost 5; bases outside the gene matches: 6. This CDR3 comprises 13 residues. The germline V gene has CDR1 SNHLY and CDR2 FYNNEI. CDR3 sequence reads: CALQGARTGELFF. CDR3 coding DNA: TGTGCCTTACAGGGGGCGCGGACCGGGGAGCTGTTTTTT. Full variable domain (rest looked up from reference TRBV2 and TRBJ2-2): EPEVTQTPSHQVTQMGQEVILRCVPISNHLYFYWYRQILGQKVEFLVSFYNNEISEKSEIFDDQFSVERPDGSNFTLKIRSTKLEDSAMYFCALQGARTGELFFGEGSRLTVL.

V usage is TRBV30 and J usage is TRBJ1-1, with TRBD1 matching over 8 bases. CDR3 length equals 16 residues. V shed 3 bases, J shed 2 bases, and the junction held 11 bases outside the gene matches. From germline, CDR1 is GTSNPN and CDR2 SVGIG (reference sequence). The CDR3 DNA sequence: TGTGCCTGGAGAGACCCCAGGGGGCGTGGAAACACTGAAGCTTTCTTT. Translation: CAWRDPRGRGNTEAFF. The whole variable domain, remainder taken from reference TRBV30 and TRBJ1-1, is SQTIHQWPATLVQPVGSPLSLECTVEGTSNPNLYWYRQAAGRGLQLLFYSVGIGQISSEVPQNLSASRPQDRQFILSSKKLLLSDSGFYLCAWRDPRGRGNTEAFFGQGTRLTVV.

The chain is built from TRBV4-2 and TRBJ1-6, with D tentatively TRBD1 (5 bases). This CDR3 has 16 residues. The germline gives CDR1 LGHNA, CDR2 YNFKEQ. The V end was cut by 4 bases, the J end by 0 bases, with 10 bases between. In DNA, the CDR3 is TGTGCCAGCAGCCGGCAGGGATCCTCCTATAATTCACCCCTCCACTTT. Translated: CASSRQGSSYNSPLHF.

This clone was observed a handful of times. CDR3 in DNA: TGCGCCAGCAGCTTGGACTCGTCAGGGGTCACTGAAGCTTTCTTT. Its translation is CASSLDSSGVTEAFF. The V call is TRBV5-1, the J call TRBJ1-1; perhaps TRBD1 as D (6 bases). The CDR3 is 15 residues long. From germline, CDR1 is SGHRS and CDR2 YFSETQ. V was cut by 0 bases and J by 4 bases, with 13 bases left in between.

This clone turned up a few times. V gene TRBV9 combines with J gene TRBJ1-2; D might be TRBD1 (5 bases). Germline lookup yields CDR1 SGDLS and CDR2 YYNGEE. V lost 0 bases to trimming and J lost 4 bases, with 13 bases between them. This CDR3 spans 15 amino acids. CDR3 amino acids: CASSVGGGNFYGYTF. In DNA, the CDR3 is TGTGCCAGCAGCGTAGGGGGGGGGAATTTCTATGGCTACACCTTC.

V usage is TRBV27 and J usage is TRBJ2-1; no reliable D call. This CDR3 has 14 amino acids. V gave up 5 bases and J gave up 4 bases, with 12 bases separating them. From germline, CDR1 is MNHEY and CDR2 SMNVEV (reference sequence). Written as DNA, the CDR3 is TGTGCCAGCAGTCCAGCGATCCGGTACAATGAGCAGTTCTTC. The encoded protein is CASSPAIRYNEQFF.

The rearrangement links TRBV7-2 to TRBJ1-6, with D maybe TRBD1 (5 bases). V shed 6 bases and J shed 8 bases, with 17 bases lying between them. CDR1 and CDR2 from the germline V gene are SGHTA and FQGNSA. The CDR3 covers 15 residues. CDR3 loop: CASSPHGGSDSPLHF. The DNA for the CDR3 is TGTGCCAGCAGTCCCCACGGGGGTTCGGATTCACCCCTCCACTTT.

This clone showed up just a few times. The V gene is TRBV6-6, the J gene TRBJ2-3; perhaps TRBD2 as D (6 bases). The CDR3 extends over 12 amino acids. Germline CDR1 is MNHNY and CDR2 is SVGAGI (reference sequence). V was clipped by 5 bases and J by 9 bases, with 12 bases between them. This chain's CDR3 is CASSLQAGTQYF. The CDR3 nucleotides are TGTGCCAGCAGTCTACAGGCGGGGACGCAGTATTTT.